This T cell receptor beta chain comes out of a study of tumor-infiltrating lymphocytes in primary liver carcinoma. Germline loops: CDR1 KGHSH, CDR2 LQKENI. This CDR3 comprises 14 residues. Trimming cost V 3 bases and J 4 bases, with 12 bases left between them. TCR beta cDNA was prepared out of roughly 0.45 ug total RNA by means of a constant-region primer. Three nested multiplex PCR rounds, a slightly modified ARM-PCR, produced the libraries for TCR beta. Use of TRBV1-TRBV30 forward primers with a C-beta reverse primer characterized the first two PCR rounds, which lasted around 9 cycles each. TCRdb analysed the multiplex PCR reads with MiXCR anew, one entry per CDR3 protein. The sample contains 180,000 or so distinct CDR3 sequences, roughly 60% of which appear only once. The source of the blood RNA was unsorted whole blood, and germline DNA was extracted as well. Investigators obtained approximately 4.3 milliliters of peripheral blood ahead of surgery.

The V call is TRBV18, the J call TRBJ1-1, with unresolved D. Sequenced: peripheral blood. The sequence was obtained from a man in his forties with primary liver carcinoma and hepatitis B virus infection. CDR3 bases: TGTGCCAGCTCACCCATTGACGGATCCACTGAAGCTTTCTTT. It translates to CASSPIDGSTEAFF.